Presented here are 8 T cell receptor beta chains from one specimen sequenced in a study of shared clonotypes between healthy human individuals. Generated by immunoSEQ multiplex PCR, the TCRdb table keeps only in-frame clones and is missing some. The sample carries 2.5 million or so clones, 90% to 95% recorded once. The sample consisted of naive CD4+ T cells sorted from blood. As to subset: CD45RA+ positively selected. Every receptor here comes from a man between 18 and 35 years old in good health.

This clone was found once. The genes are TRBV5-1 and TRBJ1-2; TRBD1 might be the D (5 bases). Germline V gene data show CDR1 as SGHRS and CDR2 as YFSETQ. Trimming left V 7 bases short and J 0 bases short, with 13 bases between. The CDR3 extends over 14 amino acids. This CDR3 reads CASAGGTANYGYTF. Written as DNA, the CDR3 is TGCGCCAGCGCCGGGGGAACCGCTAACTATGGCTACACCTTC. Looking up the rest from reference TRBV5-1 and TRBJ1-2 gives the full variable domain: KAGVTQTPRYLIKTRGQQVTLSCSPISGHRSVSWYQQTPGQGLQFLFEYFSETQRNKGNFPGRFSGRQFSNSRSEMNVSTLELGDSALYLCASAGGTANYGYTFGSGTRLTVV.

The chain is built from TRBV6-1 and TRBJ2-1, with 8 bases matching TRBD1. The germline V gene has CDR1 MNHNS and CDR2 SASEGT. This CDR3 has 14 residues. Losses at the gene ends were 5 bases for V and 7 bases for J; bases not matched to a gene: 7. The CDR3 DNA reads as TGTGCCAGCAGTACAGGGGGAAATTCGAATGAGCAGTTCTTC. The encoded protein is CASSTGGNSNEQFF.

This chain joins TRBV5-4 and TRBJ2-7; 9 bases agree with TRBD1. CDR1 SGHNT and CDR2 YYREEE come from the germline V gene (reference sequence). V shed 5 bases and J 7 bases; nucleotides not matched to a gene: 10. The CDR3 is 14 amino acids. CDR3 coding DNA: TGTGCCAGCAGTCCGGGACAGGGATTCGGAGAGCAGTACTTC. Translated: CASSPGQGFGEQYF.

V usage is TRBV5-1 and J usage is TRBJ2-5, with D possibly called TRBD1 or TRBD2 (6 bases each). With 4 bases removed from V and 5 bases from J, the gap between germline ends came to 15 bases. CDR3 length: 14 residues. CDR1 SGHRS and CDR2 YFSETQ come from the germline V gene. The CDR3 loop reads CASSNLTGGETQYF. For the CDR3, the DNA is TGCGCCAGCAGCAATTTGACAGGAGGGGAGACCCAGTACTTC.

The CDR3 DNA reads TGTGCCAGCAGCATTATGTGGGGGAATAGCAATCAGCCCCAGCATTTT. It codes for CASSIMWGNSNQPQHF. The gene calls are TRBV21-1 and TRBJ1-5. TRBV21-1 is noted as a pseudogene. The CDR3 extends over 16 amino acids.

This clone was seen only a few times. The chain combines TRBV30 with TRBJ1-6; D gene ambiguous. Germline loops: CDR1 GTSNPN, CDR2 SVGIG (reference sequence). V dropped 2 bases and J dropped 9 bases, with 11 bases sitting between them. This CDR3 region has 13 residues. The CDR3 region is CAWSRGIASPLHF. CDR3 nucleotide sequence: TGTGCCTGGAGTCGAGGGATTGCTTCACCCCTCCACTTT.

The chain carries TRBV28 and TRBJ1-1, with D possibly TRBD1 on 5 matching bases. V lost 0 bases to trimming and J lost 6 bases, with 17 bases between them. Germline V gene sequence: CDR1 MDHEN, CDR2 SYDVKM. The CDR3 loop spans 16 amino acids. The CDR3 sequence is CASSLWLGTRIPEAFF. The CDR3 DNA is TGTGCCAGCAGTTTATGGCTCGGGACGAGGATTCCTGAAGCTTTCTTT. Supplemented by reference TRBV28 and TRBJ1-1, the full variable domain reads DVKVTQSSRYLVKRTGEKVFLECVQDMDHENMFWYRQDPGLGLRLIYFSYDVKMKEKGDIPEGYSVSREKKERFSLILESASTNQTSMYLCASSLWLGTRIPEAFFGQGTRLTVV.

V and J are TRBV28 and TRBJ2-7; D may be TRBD1 (6 bases). The CDR3 length is 14 residues. V lost 0 bases and J 2 bases, leaving 8 bases between the germline ends. Germline V lookup: CDR1 MDHEN, CDR2 SYDVKM. This CDR3 reads CASSLWDSTYEQYF. The CDR3 DNA sequence: TGTGCCAGCAGTTTATGGGACAGTACCTACGAGCAGTACTTC.